The next 9 T cell receptor beta chains were all read from a single sample in a study of CD8+ T cells in alopecia areata. TCR sequencing used cDNA made by reverse transcription of extracted RNA. Sequenced by immunoSEQ multiplex PCR; TCRdb stores in-frame clones only, minus some. The table lists fewer than 150,000 clones, around three fifths of them singletons, with roughly 4.3% in the top ten. The starting material was CD4+ T cells sorted from blood, obtained at week 0. The source of these receptors is a human donor with alopecia areata.

In this sample, this clone turned up a few times. The CDR3 DNA is TGTGCCAGTTATCAGTTTCGTTGGGGCTACACCTTC. Protein product: CASYQFRWGYTF. The rearrangement uses TRBV19 and TRBJ1-2, with D hard to call. There are 12 residues in the CDR3. V gave up 8 bases and J gave up 8 bases, with 15 bases separating them. The germline CDR1 and CDR2 sequences are LNHDA and SQIVND (reference sequence).

This clone was counted a few times. CDR3 DNA: TGTGCCATCAGTGAGCGGGGGCAGGCAGATACGCAGTATTTT. The encoded protein is CAISERGQADTQYF. This chain connects TRBV10-3 to TRBJ2-3; possibly TRBD1 or TRBD2 for D (6 bases each). Deletions cut 2 bases from V and 4 bases from J, with 10 bases between. The CDR3 length is 14 residues. Germline V gene lookup returns CDR1 ENHRY and CDR2 SYGVKD.

The rearrangement links TRBV25-1 to TRBJ2-1, with D possibly TRBD1 on 6 matching bases. CDR3 length equals 11 residues. The germline V and J ends were trimmed by 6 bases and 8 bases, with 8 bases remaining between them. Germline CDR1 reads MGHDK; CDR2 reads SYGVNS. CDR3 DNA sequence: TGTGCCAGCAGGGGACATTATGAGCAGTTCTTC. It translates to CASRGHYEQFF.

The V call is TRBV2, the J call TRBJ1-1, with 10 bases matching TRBD1. The CDR3 length is 17 residues. V lost 6 bases and J lost 0; bases outside the gene matches: 10. Germline V gives CDR1 SNHLY, CDR2 FYNNEI. In DNA form, the CDR3 reads TGTGCCAGCAGGGGACAGGGGCTATTAAGGATGAACACTGAAGCTTTCTTT. Translating it yields CASRGQGLLRMNTEAFF.

The rearrangement uses TRBV18 and TRBJ2-5; D is perhaps TRBD1 (6 bases). Germline V CDR1 and CDR2: KGHSH, LQKENI. The CDR3 covers 13 residues. Trimming removed 2 bases from V and 10 bases from J, with 14 bases in between. The CDR3 reads CASSPDRTRGQYF. The CDR3 nucleotides read TGTGCCAGCTCACCAGACAGGACCAGGGGCCAGTACTTC. The whole variable domain, remainder taken from reference TRBV18 and TRBJ2-5, is NAGVMQNPRHLVRRRGQEARLRCSPMKGHSHVYWYRQLPEEGLKFMVYLQKENIIDESGMPKERFSAEFPKEGPSILRIQQVVRGDSAAYFCASSPDRTRGQYFGPGTRLLVL.

The chain recombines TRBV6-5 with TRBJ1-5; D is unresolved. CDR1 and CDR2 (germline): MNHEY, SVGAGI. V was trimmed by 0 bases and J by 7 bases, leaving 7 bases between them. The CDR3 has 13 amino acids. The CDR3 loop reads CASSYSYSQPQHF. The CDR3 DNA follows: TGTGCCAGCAGTTACTCGTACAGCCAGCCCCAGCATTTT.

The chain recombines TRBV5-4 with TRBJ2-7; 8 bases align to TRBD2. The germline CDR1 and CDR2 sequences are SGHNT and YYREEE (reference sequence). V shed 0 bases and J 4 bases; nucleotides not matched to a gene: 9. This CDR3 is 16 amino acids long. CDR3 residues: CASSLAGGLAKYEQYF. CDR3 in DNA: TGTGCCAGCAGCTTGGCGGGAGGACTAGCAAAATACGAGCAGTACTTC.

The rearrangement joins TRBV5-4 to TRBJ2-2, with 7 bases that match TRBD2. V was pared by 0 bases and J by 4 bases, with 3 bases of the junction left unmatched. The CDR3 length is 15 residues. The germline CDR1 and CDR2 sequences are SGHNT and YYREEE (reference sequence). This CDR3 is CASSLGGRSTGELFF. The CDR3, as DNA: TGTGCCAGCAGCTTGGGCGGGAGAAGCACCGGGGAGCTGTTTTTT.

This clone showed up just a few times. This chain connects TRBV2 to TRBJ2-5; possible D gene TRBD1, 6 bases. CDR1 is SNHLY, CDR2 FYNNEI, per germline. The V end lost 2 bases, the J end lost 4 bases, and 8 bases lay between the germline ends. CDR3 size: 13 residues. The CDR3 sequence: CASSESGVETQYF. The CDR3 coding sequence is TGTGCCAGCAGTGAATCAGGGGTAGAGACCCAGTACTTC.